This T cell receptor (beta chain) is drawn from a study of cytomegalovirus exposure and HLA in healthy donors. V was clipped by 4 bases and J by 2 bases, with 15 bases between them. There are 15 residues in the CDR3. Looked up from germline, CDR1 is SGHTA and CDR2 is FQGNSA. The PCR was carried out with 60 Vbeta primers and 13 Jbeta primers. Clones were sequenced by immunoSEQ multiplex PCR, and TCRdb holds only the in-frame ones, with some missing. The sample records approximately 170,000 clones, around 80% being singletons. The receptor comes from a woman aged 30 to 39 in good health and CMV-seropositive. Sequencing input: PBMCs. The rearrangement links TRBV7-2 to TRBJ2-7; D might be TRBD2 (6 bases). CDR3 nucleotides: TGTGCCAGCAGCTCAACTAGCTCTGGGACCTACGAGCAGTACTTC. This gives the protein CASSSTSSGTYEQYF.